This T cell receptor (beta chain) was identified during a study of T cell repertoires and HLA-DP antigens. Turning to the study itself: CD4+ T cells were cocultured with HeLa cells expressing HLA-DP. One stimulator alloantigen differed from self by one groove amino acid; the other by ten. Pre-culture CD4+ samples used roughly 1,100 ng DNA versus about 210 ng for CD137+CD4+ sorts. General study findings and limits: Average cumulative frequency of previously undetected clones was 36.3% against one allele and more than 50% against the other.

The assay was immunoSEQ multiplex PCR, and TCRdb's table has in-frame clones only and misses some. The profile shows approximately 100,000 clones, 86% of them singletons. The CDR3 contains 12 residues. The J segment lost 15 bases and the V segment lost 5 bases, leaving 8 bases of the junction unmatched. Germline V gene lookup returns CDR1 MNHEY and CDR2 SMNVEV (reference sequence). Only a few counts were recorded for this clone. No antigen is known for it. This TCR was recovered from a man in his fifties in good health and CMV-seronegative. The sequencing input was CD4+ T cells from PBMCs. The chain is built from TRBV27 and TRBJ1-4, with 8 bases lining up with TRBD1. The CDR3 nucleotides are TGTGCCAGCAGTGTACCAGGGGGCCGGTTGTTTTTT. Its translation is CASSVPGGRLFF. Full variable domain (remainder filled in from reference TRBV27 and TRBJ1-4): EAQVTQNPRYLITVTGKKLTVTCSQNMNHEYMSWYRQDPGLGLRQIYYSMNVEVTDKGDVPEGYKVSRKEKRNFPLILESPSPNQTSLYFCASSVPGGRLFFGSGTQLSVL.